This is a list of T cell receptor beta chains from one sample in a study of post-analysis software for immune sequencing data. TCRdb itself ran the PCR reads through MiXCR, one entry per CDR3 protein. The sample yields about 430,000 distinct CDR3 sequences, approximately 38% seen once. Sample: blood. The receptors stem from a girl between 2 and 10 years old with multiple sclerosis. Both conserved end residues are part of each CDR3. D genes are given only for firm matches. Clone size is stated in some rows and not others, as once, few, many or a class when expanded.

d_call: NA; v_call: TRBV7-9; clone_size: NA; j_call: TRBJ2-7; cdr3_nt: TGTGCCAGCAGCTCACGTGGGGGGCCCTACGAGCAGTACTTC; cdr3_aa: CASSSRGGPYEQYF
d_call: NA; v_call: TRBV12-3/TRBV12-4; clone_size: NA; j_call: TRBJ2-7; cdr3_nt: TGTGCCAGCAGCTCGGACATGAACTACGAGCAGTACTTC; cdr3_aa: CASSSDMNYEQYF
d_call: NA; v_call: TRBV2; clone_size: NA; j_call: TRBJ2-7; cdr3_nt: TGTGCCAGCAGGTCTCTAGCGATTACCTACGAGCAGTACTTC; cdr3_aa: CASRSLAITYEQYF
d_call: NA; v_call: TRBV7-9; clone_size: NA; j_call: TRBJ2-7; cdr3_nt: TGTGCCAGCAGCTCTCCCTATCCGAGTTACGAGCAGTACTTC; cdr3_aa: CASSSPYPSYEQYF
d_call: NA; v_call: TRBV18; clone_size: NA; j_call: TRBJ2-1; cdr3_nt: TGTGCCAGCTCACCACCAACCGGGTTCCAGCATGAGCAGTTCTTC; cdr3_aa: CASSPPTGFQHEQFF
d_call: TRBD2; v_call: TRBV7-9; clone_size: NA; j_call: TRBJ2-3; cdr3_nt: TGTGCCAGCAGCCCGGGACTAGCGGGGGGGCCAACAGATACGCAGTATTTT; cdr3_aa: CASSPGLAGGPTDTQYF
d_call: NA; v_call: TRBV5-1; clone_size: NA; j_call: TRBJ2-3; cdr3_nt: TGCGCCAGCAGCTGGGCTCTAGCGAGAGAGACGGATACGCAGTATTTT; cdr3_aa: CASSWALARETDTQYF
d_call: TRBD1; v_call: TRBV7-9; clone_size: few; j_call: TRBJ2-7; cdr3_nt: TGTGCCAGCAGCTTATTTGGGACAGGTCTTTCCTACGAGCAGTACTTC; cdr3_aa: CASSLFGTGLSYEQYF
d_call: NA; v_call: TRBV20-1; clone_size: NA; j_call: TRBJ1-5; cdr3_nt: TGCAGTGCTAAGTGGGGGGGGGCCCGGCGCAATCAGCCCCAGCATTTT; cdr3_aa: CSAKWGGARRNQPQHF
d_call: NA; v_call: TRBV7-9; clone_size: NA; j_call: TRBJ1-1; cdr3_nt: TGCGCCAGCAGCTTGGGTCCGGGGATGAACACTGAAGCTTTCTTT; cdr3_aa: CASSLGPGMNTEAFF
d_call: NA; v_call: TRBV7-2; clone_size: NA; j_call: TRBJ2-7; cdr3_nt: TGTGCCAGCAGCTTAGCGCGTCTAGAAAACGTTCAGTACTTC; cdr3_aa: CASSLARLENVQYF
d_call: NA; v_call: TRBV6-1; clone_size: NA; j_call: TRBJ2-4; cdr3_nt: TGTGCCAGCAGCTCCGGGTCACAGAAAAACATTCAGTACTTC; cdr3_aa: CASSSGSQKNIQYF
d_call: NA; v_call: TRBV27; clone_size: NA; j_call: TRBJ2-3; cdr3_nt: TGTGCCAGCAGTTATAGATCAGATACGCAGTATTTT; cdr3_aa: CASSYRSDTQYF
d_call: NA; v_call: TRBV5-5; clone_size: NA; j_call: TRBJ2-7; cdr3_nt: TGTGCCAGCAGCCATACGTCGGCGAGCTTGGACGAGCAGTACTTC; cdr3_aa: CASSHTSASLDEQYF
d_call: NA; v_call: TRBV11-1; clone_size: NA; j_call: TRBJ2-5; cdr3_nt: TGTGCCAGCTCGGGACCCAGGACGGAGACCCAGTACTTC; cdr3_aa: CASSGPRTETQYF
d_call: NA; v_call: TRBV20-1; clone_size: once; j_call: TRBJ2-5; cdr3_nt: TGCAGTGCGGGGGGCGCTAGCGACGAGACCCAGTACTTC; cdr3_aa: CSAGGASDETQYF
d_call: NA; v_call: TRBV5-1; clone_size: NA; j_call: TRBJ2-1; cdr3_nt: TGCGCCAGCAGCTTTACGACGGGATCTTATTACAATGAGCAGTTCTTC; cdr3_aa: CASSFTTGSYYNEQFF
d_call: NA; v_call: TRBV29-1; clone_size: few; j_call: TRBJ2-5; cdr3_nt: TGCAGCGTTGAATGGGGGTGGGGTGAGACCCAGTACTTC; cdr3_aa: CSVEWGWGETQYF
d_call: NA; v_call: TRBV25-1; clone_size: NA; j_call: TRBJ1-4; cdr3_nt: TGTGCCAGCAGTAGGACGGTCAATGAAAAACTGTTTTTT; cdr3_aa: CASSRTVNEKLFF
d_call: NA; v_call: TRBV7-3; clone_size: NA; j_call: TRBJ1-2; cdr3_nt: TGTGCCAGCAGCCCCCAGGGCAGGGGACCCTATGGCTACACCTTC; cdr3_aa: CASSPQGRGPYGYTF
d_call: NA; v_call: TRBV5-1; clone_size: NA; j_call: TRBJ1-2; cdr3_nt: TGCGCCAGCAGCTTGGGGGAAGGATACTATGGCTACACCTTC; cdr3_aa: CASSLGEGYYGYTF
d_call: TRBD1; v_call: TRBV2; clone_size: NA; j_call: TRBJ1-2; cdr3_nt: TGTGCCAGCAGAGCGGGACAGCTAAACTATGGCTACACCTTC; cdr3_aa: CASRAGQLNYGYTF
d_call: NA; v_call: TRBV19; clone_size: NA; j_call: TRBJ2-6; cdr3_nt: TGTGCCAGTAAGTCTGCCGCCGTCTCTGGGGCCAACGTCCTGACTTTC; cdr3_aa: CASKSAAVSGANVLTF
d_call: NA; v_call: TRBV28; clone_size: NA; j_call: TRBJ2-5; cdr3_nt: TGTGCCTGCAGTGCAGGAGGCGTTTTGCGAGAGACCCAGTACTTC; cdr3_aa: CACSAGGVLRETQYF
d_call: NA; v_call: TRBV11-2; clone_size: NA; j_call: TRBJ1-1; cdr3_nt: TGTGCCAGCAGGCTTCCTGGAACGCAGAACACTGAAGCTTTCTTT; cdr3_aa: CASRLPGTQNTEAFF
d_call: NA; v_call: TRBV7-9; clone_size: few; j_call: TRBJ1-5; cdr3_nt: TGTGCCAGCAGCCGAGGGTCAGGGTGGAGAGGCAATCAGCCCCAGCATTTT; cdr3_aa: CASSRGSGWRGNQPQHF
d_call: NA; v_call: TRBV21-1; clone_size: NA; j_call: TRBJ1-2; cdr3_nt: TGTGCCAGCAGCCCCCTGACAGGGGGCGGCTACACCTTC; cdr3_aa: CASSPLTGGGYTF
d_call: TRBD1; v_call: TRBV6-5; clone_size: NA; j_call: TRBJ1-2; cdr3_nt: TGTGCCAGCAGTGTTGGGACAGAACGCTTGAGCTACACCTTC; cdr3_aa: CASSVGTERLSYTF
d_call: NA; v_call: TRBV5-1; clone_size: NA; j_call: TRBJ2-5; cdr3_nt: TGCGCCAGCAGCGAGACTCAGCAAGAGACCCAGTACTTC; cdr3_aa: CASSETQQETQYF
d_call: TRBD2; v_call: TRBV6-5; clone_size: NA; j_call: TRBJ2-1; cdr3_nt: TGTGCCAGCAGTTATGTATCGGGGGAGGGAGAGCAGTTCTTC; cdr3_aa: CASSYVSGEGEQFF
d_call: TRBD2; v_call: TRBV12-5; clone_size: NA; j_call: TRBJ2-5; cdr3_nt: TGTGCTAGTGGTTCGCTCGGGACTAGCGGCTACCAAGAGACCCAGTACTTC; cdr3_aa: CASGSLGTSGYQETQYF
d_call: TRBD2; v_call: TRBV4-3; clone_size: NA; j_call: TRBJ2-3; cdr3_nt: TGCGCCAGCAGCCAAGATCGCATAGTCGCTAGCGGGAGGACGCAGTATTTT; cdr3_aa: CASSQDRIVASGRTQYF
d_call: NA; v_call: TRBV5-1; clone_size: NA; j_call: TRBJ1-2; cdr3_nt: TGCGCCAGCAGCTGGGGAGGGCTGGATTATGGCTACACCTTC; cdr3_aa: CASSWGGLDYGYTF
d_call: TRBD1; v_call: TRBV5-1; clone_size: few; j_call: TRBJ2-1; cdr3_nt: TGCGCCAGCAGCACCTACAGGGGTGGGAATGAGCAGTTCTTC; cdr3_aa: CASSTYRGGNEQFF
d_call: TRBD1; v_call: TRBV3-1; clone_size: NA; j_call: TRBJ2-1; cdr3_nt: TGTGCCAGCACCCTCTATATCGGACAGGGCTACAATGAGCAGTTCTTC; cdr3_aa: CASTLYIGQGYNEQFF
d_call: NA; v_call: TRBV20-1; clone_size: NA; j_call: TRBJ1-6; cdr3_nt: TGCAGTGTCAGATATCGAGGGGGGTTTGGTAATTCACCCCTCCACTTT; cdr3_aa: CSVRYRGGFGNSPLHF
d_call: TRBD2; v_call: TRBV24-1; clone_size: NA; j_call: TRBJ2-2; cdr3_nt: TGTGCCACCAGTCCTCTAGCGGGAAACACCGGGGAGCTGTTTTTT; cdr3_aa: CATSPLAGNTGELFF
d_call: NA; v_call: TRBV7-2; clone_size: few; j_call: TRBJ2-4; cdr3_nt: TGTGCCAGCAGCTTAACGTTCGGCTGGACCGAAAACATTCAGTACTTC; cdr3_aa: CASSLTFGWTENIQYF
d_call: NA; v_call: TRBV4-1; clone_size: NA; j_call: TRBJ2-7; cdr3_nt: TGCGCCAGCAGCTCAACCTCACTGCGCGCCCCCGTCAACGAGCAGTACTTC; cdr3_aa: CASSSTSLRAPVNEQYF
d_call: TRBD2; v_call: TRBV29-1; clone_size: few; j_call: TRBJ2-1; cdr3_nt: TGCAGCTTCCGGATACAACTAGCGGGCGTCAATGAGCAGTTCTTC; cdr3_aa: CSFRIQLAGVNEQFF
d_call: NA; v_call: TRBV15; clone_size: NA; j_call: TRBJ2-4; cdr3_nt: TGTGCCACCAGGGGGGGGCCTCCAAACATTCAGTACTTC; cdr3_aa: CATRGGPPNIQYF
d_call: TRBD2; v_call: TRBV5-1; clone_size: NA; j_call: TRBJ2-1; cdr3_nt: TGCGCCAGCAGCTTGGTAGTTAGCGGGGTAGGACAAGAGCAGTTCTTC; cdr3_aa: CASSLVVSGVGQEQFF
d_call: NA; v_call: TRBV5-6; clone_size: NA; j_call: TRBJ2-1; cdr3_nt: TGTGCCAGCAGAGGGGCAGGGAGCAATGAGCAGTTCTTC; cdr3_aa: CASRGAGSNEQFF
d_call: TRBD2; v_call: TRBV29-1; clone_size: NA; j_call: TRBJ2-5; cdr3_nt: TGCAGCGTTGAAGAGAAGGGACTAGCGCAAGAGACCCAGTACTTC; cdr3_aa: CSVEEKGLAQETQYF
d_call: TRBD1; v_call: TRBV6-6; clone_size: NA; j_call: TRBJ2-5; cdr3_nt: TGTGCCAGCAGTTACTGGGGACAGGGGGCTGGGAATGAGCAGTACTTC; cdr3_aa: CASSYWGQGAGNEQYF
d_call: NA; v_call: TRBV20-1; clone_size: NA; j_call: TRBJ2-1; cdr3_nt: TGCAGTGCTAGAGGGGGGCGGCGGGGGTATGAGCAGTTCTTC; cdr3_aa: CSARGGRRGYEQFF
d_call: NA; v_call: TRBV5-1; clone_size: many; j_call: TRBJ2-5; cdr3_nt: TGCGCCAGCAGCTTTGGGCTACAAGAGACCCAGTACTTC; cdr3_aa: CASSFGLQETQYF
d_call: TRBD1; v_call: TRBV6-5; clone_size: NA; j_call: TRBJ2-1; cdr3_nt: TGTGCCAGATCAGCTACAACGGACAGGGTAGGAAATGAGCAGTTCTTC; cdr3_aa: CARSATTDRVGNEQFF
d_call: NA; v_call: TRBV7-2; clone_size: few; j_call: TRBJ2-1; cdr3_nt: TGTGCCAGCAGCCGAGAGCGGTCCCCAAACAATGAGCAGTTCTTC; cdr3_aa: CASSRERSPNNEQFF
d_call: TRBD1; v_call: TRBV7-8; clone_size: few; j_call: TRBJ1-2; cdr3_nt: TGTGCCAGCAGCGGACAACAGGGGGCTTGGGGTGGCTACACCTTC; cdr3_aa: CASSGQQGAWGGYTF
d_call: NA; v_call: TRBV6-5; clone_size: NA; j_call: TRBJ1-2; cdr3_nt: TGTGTCAGCAGTCCGGGGCATAGCTATGGCTACACCTTC; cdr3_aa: CVSSPGHSYGYTF
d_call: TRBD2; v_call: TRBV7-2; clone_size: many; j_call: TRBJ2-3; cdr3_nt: TGTGCCAGCAGCTTGATAACTAGCGGGGAGGATACGCAGTATTTT; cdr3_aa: CASSLITSGEDTQYF
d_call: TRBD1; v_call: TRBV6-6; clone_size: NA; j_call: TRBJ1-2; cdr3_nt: TGTGCCAGCAGTTCCTACAGGGGGCTTGACACCTTC; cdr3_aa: CASSSYRGLDTF